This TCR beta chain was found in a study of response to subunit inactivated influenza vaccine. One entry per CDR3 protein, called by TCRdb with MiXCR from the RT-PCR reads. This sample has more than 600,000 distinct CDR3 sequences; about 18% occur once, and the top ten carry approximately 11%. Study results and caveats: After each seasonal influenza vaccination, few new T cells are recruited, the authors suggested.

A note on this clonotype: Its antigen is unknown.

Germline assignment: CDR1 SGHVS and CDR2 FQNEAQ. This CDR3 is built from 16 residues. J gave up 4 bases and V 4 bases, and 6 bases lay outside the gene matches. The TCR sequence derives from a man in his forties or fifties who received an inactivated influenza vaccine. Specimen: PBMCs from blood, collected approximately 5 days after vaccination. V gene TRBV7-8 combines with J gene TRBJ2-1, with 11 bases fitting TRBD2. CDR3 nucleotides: TGTGCCAGCAGCTCAACCGGGACTAGCGGTTACAATGAGCAGTTCTTC. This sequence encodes CASSSTGTSGYNEQFF.